This T cell receptor (beta chain) emerged from a study of cytomegalovirus exposure and HLA in healthy donors. Notes on the study in general: Rarity marked most TCR sequences, yet some public TCRs occurred in many donors. CMV serostatus was the only recorded immune exposure for donors. Most TCR beta V segments were productive about 90% or about 30% of the time in an earlier analysis. After further analysis at a later stage, 15,000 to 20,000 TCR beta sequences were associated with HLA alleles at 0.05 false discovery rate.

Germline V lookup: CDR1 MNHNS, CDR2 SASEGT. CDR3 size: 15 residues. Trimming took off 1 base at V and 6 bases at J, with 12 bases between the two ends. Both 60 Vbeta primers and 13 Jbeta primers went into the PCR. Profiled with immunoSEQ multiplex PCR; TCRdb holds only in-frame clones, not every one. The profile shows 150,000 to 200,000 clones, 77% of them singletons. Details on this clone: Its cognate antigen is unknown.

The sequenced sample consisted of PBMCs. The chain is built from TRBV6-1 and TRBJ1-4; D is unresolved. This TCR derives from a woman younger than 45 in good health and CMV-seropositive. Here the CDR3 DNA reads TGTGCCAGCAGTGAAGATGGAGGTTGGTATGAAAAACTGTTTTTT. Its translation: CASSEDGGWYEKLFF.